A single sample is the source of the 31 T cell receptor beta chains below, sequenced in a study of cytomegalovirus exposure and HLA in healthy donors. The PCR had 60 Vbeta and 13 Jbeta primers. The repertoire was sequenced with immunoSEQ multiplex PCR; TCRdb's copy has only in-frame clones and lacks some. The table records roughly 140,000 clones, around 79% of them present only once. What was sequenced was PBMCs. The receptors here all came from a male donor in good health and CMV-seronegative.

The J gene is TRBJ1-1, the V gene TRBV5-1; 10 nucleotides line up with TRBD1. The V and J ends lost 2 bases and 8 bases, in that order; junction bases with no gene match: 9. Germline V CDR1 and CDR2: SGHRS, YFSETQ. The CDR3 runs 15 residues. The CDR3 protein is CASSFGTGALWEAFF. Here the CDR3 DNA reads TGCGCCAGCAGCTTCGGGACAGGGGCTTTGTGGGAAGCTTTCTTT.

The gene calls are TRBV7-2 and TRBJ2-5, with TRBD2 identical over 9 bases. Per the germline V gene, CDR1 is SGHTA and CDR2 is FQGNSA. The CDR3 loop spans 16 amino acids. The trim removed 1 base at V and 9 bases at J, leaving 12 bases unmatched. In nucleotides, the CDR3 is TGTGCCAGCAGCTTAGGACCTAGCGGGACCCAAGGGCCCCAGTACTTC. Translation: CASSLGPSGTQGPQYF.

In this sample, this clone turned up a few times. The CDR3 nucleotides read TGTGCCAGTAGGGTCCAGGGTGGTAACCAGCCCCAGCATTTT. This encodes CASRVQGGNQPQHF. The J gene is TRBJ1-5, the V gene TRBV19, with a weak D call TRBD1 (5 bases). V shed 6 bases and J shed 7 bases, with 16 bases lying between them. CDR3 size: 14 residues. Per the germline V gene, CDR1 is LNHDA and CDR2 is SQIVND (reference sequence).

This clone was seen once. CDR3 bases: TGTGCCAGCAGTTACGGGGGGGCAGACACTGAAGCTTTCTTT. It is translated as CASSYGGADTEAFF. The chain is built from TRBV6-6 and TRBJ1-1, with a tentative D call TRBD1 (6 bases). The CDR3 runs 14 residues. CDR1 is MNHNY, CDR2 SVGAGI, per germline (reference sequence). V lost 2 bases and J lost 3, with 10 bases in between.

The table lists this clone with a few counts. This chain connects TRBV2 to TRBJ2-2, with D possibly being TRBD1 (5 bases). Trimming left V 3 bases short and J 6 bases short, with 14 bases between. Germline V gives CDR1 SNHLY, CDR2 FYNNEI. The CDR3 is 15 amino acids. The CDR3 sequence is CASSDGRVAPGELFF. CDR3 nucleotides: TGTGCCAGCAGTGATGGCAGGGTGGCGCCCGGGGAGCTGTTTTTT.

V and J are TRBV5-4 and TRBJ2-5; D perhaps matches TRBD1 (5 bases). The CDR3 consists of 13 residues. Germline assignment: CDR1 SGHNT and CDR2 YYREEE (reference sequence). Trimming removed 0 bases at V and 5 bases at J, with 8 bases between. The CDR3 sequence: CASSLAGSETQYF. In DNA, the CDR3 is TGTGCCAGCAGCTTGGCAGGGTCGGAGACCCAGTACTTC.

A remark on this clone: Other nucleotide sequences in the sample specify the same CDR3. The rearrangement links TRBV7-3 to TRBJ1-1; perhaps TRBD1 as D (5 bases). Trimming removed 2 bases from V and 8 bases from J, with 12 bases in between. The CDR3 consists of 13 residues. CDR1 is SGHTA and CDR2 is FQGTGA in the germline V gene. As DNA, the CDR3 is TGTGCCAGCAGCTTAGGTGGGGGGACCGAAGCTTTCTTT. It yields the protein CASSLGGGTEAFF. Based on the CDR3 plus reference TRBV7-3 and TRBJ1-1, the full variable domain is GAGVSQTPSNKVTEKGKYVELRCDPISGHTALYWYRQSLGQGPEFLIYFQGTGAADDSGLPNDRFFAVRPEGSVSTLKIQRTERGDSAVYLCASSLGGGTEAFFGQGTRLTVV.

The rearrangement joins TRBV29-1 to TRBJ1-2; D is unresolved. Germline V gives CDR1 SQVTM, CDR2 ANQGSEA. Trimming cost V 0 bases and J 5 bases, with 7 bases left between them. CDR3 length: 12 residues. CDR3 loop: CSVEETVYGYTF. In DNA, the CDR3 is TGCAGCGTTGAAGAAACAGTTTATGGCTACACCTTC.

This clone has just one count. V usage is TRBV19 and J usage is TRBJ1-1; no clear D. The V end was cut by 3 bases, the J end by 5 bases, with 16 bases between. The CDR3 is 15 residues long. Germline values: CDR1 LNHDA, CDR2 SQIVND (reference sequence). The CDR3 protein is CASSIGVEPRTEAFF. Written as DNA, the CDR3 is TGTGCCAGTAGTATCGGGGTAGAGCCCCGAACTGAAGCTTTCTTT.

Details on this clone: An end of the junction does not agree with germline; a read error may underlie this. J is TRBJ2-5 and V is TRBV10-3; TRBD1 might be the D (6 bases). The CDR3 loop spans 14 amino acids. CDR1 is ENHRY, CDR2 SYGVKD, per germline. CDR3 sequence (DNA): TGTGCCATCAGCGAGTACAGGGTACGGGAGACCCAGTACTTC. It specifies CAISEYRVRETQYF.

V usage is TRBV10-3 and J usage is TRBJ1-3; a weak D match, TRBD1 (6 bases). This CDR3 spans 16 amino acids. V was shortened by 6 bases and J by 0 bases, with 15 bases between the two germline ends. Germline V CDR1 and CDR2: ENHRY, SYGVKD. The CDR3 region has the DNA TGTGCCATCAGCGCCCACACAGGGATCTCTGGAAACACCATATATTTT. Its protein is CAISAHTGISGNTIYF.

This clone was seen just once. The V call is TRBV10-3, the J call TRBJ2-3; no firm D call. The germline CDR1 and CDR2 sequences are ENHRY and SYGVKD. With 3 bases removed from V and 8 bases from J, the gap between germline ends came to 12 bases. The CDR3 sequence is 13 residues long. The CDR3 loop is CAISDTNARTQYF. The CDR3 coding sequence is TGTGCCATCAGTGACACGAACGCGCGTACGCAGTATTTT.

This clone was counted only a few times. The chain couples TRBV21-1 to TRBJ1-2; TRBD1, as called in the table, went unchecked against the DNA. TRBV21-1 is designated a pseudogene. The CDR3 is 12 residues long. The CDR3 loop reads CASSTGDYGYTF. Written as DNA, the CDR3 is TGTGCCAGCAGTACAGGAGACTATGGCTACACCTTC.

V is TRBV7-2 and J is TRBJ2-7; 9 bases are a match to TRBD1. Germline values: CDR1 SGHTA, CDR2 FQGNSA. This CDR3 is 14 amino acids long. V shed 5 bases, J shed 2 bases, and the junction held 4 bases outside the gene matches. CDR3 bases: TGTGCCAGCAGCCGCCGACAGGGGGCCTACGAGCAGTACTTC. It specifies CASSRRQGAYEQYF.

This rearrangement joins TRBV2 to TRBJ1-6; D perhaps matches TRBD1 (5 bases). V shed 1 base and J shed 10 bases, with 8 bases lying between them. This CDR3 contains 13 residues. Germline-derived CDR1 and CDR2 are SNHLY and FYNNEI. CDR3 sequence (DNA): TGTGCCAGCAGTGAAGAGCGGGGGTCACCCCTCCACTTT. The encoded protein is CASSEERGSPLHF.

In DNA, the CDR3 is TGTGCCAGCAGCTTACACTACGAGCAGTACTTC. Amino acids: CASSLHYEQYF. The V call is TRBV7-7, the J call TRBJ2-7; D is uncertain. CDR3 length equals 11 residues. From germline, CDR1 is SSHAT and CDR2 FNYEAQ (reference sequence). The germline V and J ends were trimmed by 2 bases and 3 bases, with 2 bases remaining between them. Based on the CDR3 plus reference TRBV7-7 and TRBJ2-7, the full variable domain is GAGVSQSPRYKVTKRGQDVTLRCDPISSHATLYWYQQALGQGPEFLTYFNYEAQPDKSGLPSDRFSAERPEGSISTLTIQRTEQRDSAMYRCASSLHYEQYFGPGTRLTVT.

The CDR3 DNA is TGTGCCAGCAGCTTAGGGAGGAAGTGGGGCTACACCTTC. This codes for CASSLGRKWGYTF. This chain connects TRBV11-3 to TRBJ1-2; D unclear. The CDR3 covers 13 residues. CDR1 is SGHNT, CDR2 YENEEA, per germline. V lost 1 base and J 8 bases, leaving 11 bases between the germline ends.

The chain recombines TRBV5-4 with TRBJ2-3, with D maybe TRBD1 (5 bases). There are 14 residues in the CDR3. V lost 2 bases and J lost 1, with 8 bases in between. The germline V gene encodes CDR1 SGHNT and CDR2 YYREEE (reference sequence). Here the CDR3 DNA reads TGTGCCAGCAGCTTAGGCAGGGGCACAGATACGCAGTATTTT. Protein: CASSLGRGTDTQYF. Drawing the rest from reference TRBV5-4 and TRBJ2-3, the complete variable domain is ETGVTQSPTHLIKTRGQQVTLRCSSQSGHNTVSWYQQALGQGPQFIFQYYREEENGRGNFPPRFSGLQFPNYSSELNVNALELDDSALYLCASSLGRGTDTQYFGPGTRLTVL.

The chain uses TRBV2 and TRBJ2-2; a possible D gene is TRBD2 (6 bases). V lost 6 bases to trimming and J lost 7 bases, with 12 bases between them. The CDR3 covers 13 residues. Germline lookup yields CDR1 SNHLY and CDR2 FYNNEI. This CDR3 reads CASRGEGGGELFF. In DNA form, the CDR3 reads TGTGCCAGCAGGGGAGAGGGAGGCGGGGAGCTGTTTTTT.

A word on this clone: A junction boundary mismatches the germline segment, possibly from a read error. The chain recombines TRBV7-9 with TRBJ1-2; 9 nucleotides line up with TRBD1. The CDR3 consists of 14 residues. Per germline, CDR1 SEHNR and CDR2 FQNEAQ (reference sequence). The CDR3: CSSSYGTGNYGYTF. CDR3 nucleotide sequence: TGTTCCAGCAGTTATGGGACAGGGAACTATGGCTACACCTTC.

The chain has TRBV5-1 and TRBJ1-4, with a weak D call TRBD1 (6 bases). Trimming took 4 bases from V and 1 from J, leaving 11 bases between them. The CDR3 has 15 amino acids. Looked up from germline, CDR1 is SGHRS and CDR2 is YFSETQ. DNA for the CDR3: TGCGCCAGCAGCCTTTGGACAGTAACTAATGAAAAACTGTTTTTT. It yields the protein CASSLWTVTNEKLFF.

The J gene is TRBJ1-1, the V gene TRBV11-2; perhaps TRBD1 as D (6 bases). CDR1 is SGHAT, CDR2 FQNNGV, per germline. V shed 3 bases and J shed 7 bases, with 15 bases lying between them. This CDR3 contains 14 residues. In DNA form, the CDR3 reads TGTGCCAGCAGCTTCCGCCGCGGACAGTTTGAAGCTTTCTTT. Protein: CASSFRRGQFEAFF. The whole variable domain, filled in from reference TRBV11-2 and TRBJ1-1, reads EAGVAQSPRYKIIEKRQSVAFWCNPISGHATLYWYQQILGQGPKLLIQFQNNGVVDDSQLPKDRFSAERLKGVDSTLKIQPAKLEDSAVYLCASSFRRGQFEAFFGQGTRLTVV.

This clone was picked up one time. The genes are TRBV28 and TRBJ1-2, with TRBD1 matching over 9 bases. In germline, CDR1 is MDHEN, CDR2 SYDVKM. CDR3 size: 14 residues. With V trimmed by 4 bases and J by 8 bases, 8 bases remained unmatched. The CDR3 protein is CASSSPGQGKGYTF. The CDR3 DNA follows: TGTGCCAGCAGTTCCCCGGGACAGGGCAAGGGCTACACCTTC.

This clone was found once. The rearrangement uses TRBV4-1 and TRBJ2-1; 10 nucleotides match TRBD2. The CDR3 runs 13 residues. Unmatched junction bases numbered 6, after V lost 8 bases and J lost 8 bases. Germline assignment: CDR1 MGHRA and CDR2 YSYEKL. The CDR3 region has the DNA TGCGCCAGCGCGGGACTAGCGCCTGATGAGCAGTTCTTC. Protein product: CASAGLAPDEQFF.

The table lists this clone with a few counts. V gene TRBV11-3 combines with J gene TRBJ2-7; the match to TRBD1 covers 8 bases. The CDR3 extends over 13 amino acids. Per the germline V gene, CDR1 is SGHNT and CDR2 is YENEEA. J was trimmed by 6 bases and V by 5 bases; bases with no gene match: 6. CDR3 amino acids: CASSLPTGAEQYF. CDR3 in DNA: TGTGCCAGCAGCCTCCCGACAGGGGCCGAGCAGTACTTC. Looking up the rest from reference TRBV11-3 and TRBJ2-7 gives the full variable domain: EAGVVQSPRYKIIEKKQPVAFWCNPISGHNTLYWYLQNLGQGPELLIRYENEEAVDDSQLPKDRFSAERLKGVDSTLKIQPAELGDSAVYLCASSLPTGAEQYFGPGTRLTVT.

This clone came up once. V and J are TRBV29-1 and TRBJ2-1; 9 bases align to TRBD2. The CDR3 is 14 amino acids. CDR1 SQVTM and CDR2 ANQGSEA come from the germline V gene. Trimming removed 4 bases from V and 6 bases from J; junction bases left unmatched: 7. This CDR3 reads CSVGWRGGGNEQFF. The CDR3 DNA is TGCAGCGTTGGCTGGCGGGGGGGAGGCAATGAGCAGTTCTTC.

The CDR3 loop is CASSPSRGIEQYF. The CDR3 nucleotides read TGTGCCAGCAGCCCAAGCCGGGGGATCGAGCAGTACTTC. This chain joins TRBV7-6 and TRBJ2-7; weak D call: TRBD2 (6 bases). Germline V gene data show CDR1 as SGHVS and CDR2 as FNYEAQ. The ends were cut back, 5 bases at V and 6 bases at J, with 14 bases in the middle. The CDR3 is made up of 13 amino acids.

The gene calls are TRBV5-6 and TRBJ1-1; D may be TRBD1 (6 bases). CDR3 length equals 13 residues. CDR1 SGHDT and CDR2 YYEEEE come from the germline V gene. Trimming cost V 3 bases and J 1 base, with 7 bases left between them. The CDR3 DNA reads TGTGCCAGCAGCTGGGGACAGAACACTGAAGCTTTCTTT. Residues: CASSWGQNTEAFF.

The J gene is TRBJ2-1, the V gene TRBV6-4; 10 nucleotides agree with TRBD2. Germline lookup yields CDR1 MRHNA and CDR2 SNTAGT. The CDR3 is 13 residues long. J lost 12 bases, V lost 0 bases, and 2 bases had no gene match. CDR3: CASSDSSGRLQFF. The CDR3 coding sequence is TGTGCCAGCAGTGACTCTAGCGGGAGGCTGCAGTTCTTC.

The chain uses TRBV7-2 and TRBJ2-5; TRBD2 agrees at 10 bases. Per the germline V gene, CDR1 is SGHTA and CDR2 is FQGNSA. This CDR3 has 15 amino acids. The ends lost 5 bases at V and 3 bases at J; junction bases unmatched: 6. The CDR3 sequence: CASSLSGRGEETQYF. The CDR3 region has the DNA TGTGCCAGCAGCCTAAGCGGGAGGGGAGAAGAGACCCAGTACTTC.

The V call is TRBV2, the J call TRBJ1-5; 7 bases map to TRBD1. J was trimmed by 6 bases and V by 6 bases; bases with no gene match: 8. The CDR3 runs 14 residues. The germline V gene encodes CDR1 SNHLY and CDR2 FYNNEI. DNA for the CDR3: TGTGCCAGCAGCGGACAGGTGGTGGGTCAGCCCCAGCATTTT. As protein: CASSGQVVGQPQHF.